A selection of T cell receptor beta chains follows, all from one sample in a study of cytomegalovirus exposure and HLA in healthy donors. Sequencing was performed with immunoSEQ multiplex PCR; in TCRdb, only in-frame clones are kept and a portion is missing. This table holds 60,000 to 70,000 clones, 80% to 90% found once. The sequencing input was PBMCs. The receptors were gathered from a woman in her 30s in good health and CMV-seronegative. Each CDR3 is given with its conserved first and last residue. Each record gives: D gene, clone size, J gene, V gene, CDR3 protein, CDR3 DNA. D genes are given only for firm matches. For some rows the clone size is stated as once, few or many, or as a class when expanded; others skip it.

- few TRBJ1-2 TRBV27 CASSLMGGASKGYTF TGTGCCAGCAGTTTAATGGGGGGAGCGTCGAAAGGCTACACCTTC
- - TRBJ1-2 TRBV28 CASSLIQGFGGYTF TGTGCCAGCAGTTTAATCCAGGGTTTCGGTGGCTACACCTTC
TRBD1 - TRBJ1-5 TRBV6-1 CASRPNRGGDQPQHF TGTGCCAGCAGACCGAACAGGGGGGGGGATCAGCCCCAGCATTTT
TRBD1 - TRBJ1-4 TRBV6-5 CASSLFRGHEKLFF TGTGCCAGCAGCCTATTCAGGGGGCATGAAAAACTGTTTTTT
TRBD1 - TRBJ2-7 TRBV2 CASRFDRGPYEQYF TGTGCCAGCAGATTCGACAGGGGCCCCTACGAGCAGTACTTC
- - TRBJ2-5 TRBV7-2 CASSHSGQMYSGTQYF TGTGCCAGCAGTCACTCCGGACAGATGTACTCAGGGACCCAGTACTTC
TRBD1 - TRBJ1-3 TRBV10-1 CATSSDRLSSGNTIYF TGCGCCACTTCTTCGGACAGGTTGAGCTCTGGAAACACCATATATTTT
TRBD1 few TRBJ1-5 TRBV5-5 CASSLSTGGNQPQHF TGTGCCAGCAGCTTGTCGACAGGGGGCAATCAGCCCCAGCATTTT
- - TRBJ2-2 TRBV6-4 CASSDKGETGELFF TGTGCCAGCAGTGACAAGGGGGAAACCGGGGAGCTGTTTTTT
- - TRBJ1-1 TRBV7-9 CASSFGSTEAFF TGTGCCAGCAGTTTCGGTAGCACTGAAGCTTTCTTT
TRBD1 - TRBJ2-7 TRBV10-1 CASRGGQDVGSSYEQYF TGCGCCAGCCGTGGGGGACAGGACGTCGGCAGCTCCTACGAGCAGTACTTC
TRBD1 - TRBJ1-2 TRBV11-2 CASSLVRGQGARSYTF TGTGCCAGCAGCTTAGTGAGAGGTCAGGGGGCGCGTAGCTACACCTTC
- - TRBJ1-6 TRBV9 CASSVADIETPLHF TGTGCCAGCAGCGTAGCGGACATTGAGACACCCCTCCACTTT
- - TRBJ1-2 TRBV7-2 CASSLAVFTDGYTF TGTGCCAGCAGCTTAGCGGTTTTTACTGATGGCTACACCTTC
- - TRBJ2-5 TRBV6-5 CASTRFGASVQTQYF TGTGCCAGCACCCGATTCGGGGCTAGCGTCCAGACCCAGTACTTC
- - TRBJ1-1 TRBV11-2 CASSPHPIERNTEAFF TGTGCCAGCAGCCCCCACCCTATTGAGAGGAACACTGAAGCTTTCTTT
TRBD1 - TRBJ2-7 TRBV10-3 CAIRDGQGMFYEQYF TGTGCCATCAGGGATGGACAGGGGATGTTTTACGAGCAGTACTTC
TRBD1 - TRBJ2-7 TRBV6-1 CASSPRTGSSYEQYF TGTGCCAGCAGTCCCCGGACAGGGAGCTCCTACGAGCAGTACTTC
TRBD1 - TRBJ2-3 TRBV6-5 CASSWGQGTDTQYF TGTGCCAGCAGTTGGGGACAGGGCACAGATACGCAGTATTTT
TRBD1 - TRBJ2-7 TRBV10-1 CASSETWTGKYEQYF TGCGCCAGCAGTGAAACCTGGACAGGAAAGTACGAGCAGTACTTC
- few TRBJ2-7 TRBV19 CASSNQGGFYEQYF TGTGCCAGTAGTAACCAGGGTGGTTTCTACGAGCAGTACTTC
- - TRBJ2-7 TRBV19 CASSIGQGGAYEQYF TGTGCCAGTAGTATAGGCCAGGGAGGCGCCTACGAGCAGTACTTC
TRBD1 - TRBJ2-1 TRBV6-4 CASSDSIGQGATKQFF TGTGCCAGCAGTGACTCGATTGGACAGGGGGCGACCAAGCAGTTCTTC
- few TRBJ2-3 TRBV9 CASSPGQGGDTQYF TGTGCCAGCAGCCCAGGGCAGGGAGGTGATACGCAGTATTTT
TRBD1 - TRBJ2-5 TRBV4-1 CASSQLSTGEETQYF TGCGCCAGCAGCCAGTTAAGTACAGGGGAAGAGACCCAGTACTTC
TRBD1 - TRBJ1-5 TRBV5-8 CASSLGDRARNQPQHF TGTGCCAGCAGCTTAGGGGACAGGGCGCGCAATCAGCCCCAGCATTTT
- - TRBJ1-6 TRBV18 CASSTGTRGSPLHF TGTGCCAGCTCAACCGGGACACGAGGCTCACCCCTCCACTTT
TRBD1 - TRBJ1-5 TRBV6-5 CASSYRGQGGNQPQHF TGTGCCAGCAGCTACCGTGGACAGGGCGGCAATCAGCCCCAGCATTTT
- once TRBJ1-1 TRBV7-9 CASSMGQMNTEAFF TGTGCCAGCAGCATGGGACAAATGAACACTGAAGCTTTCTTT
TRBD1 - TRBJ1-5 TRBV6-1 CASSVGTENSNQPQHF TGTGCCAGCAGTGTAGGGACAGAGAATAGCAATCAGCCCCAGCATTTT
- - TRBJ1-2 TRBV10-1 CASSDTGNNYGYTF TGCGCCAGCAGTGATACAGGGAACAACTATGGCTACACCTTC
- - TRBJ1-1 TRBV10-3 CAISDPGTKNTEAFF TGTGCCATCAGTGACCCAGGGACAAAAAACACTGAAGCTTTCTTT
TRBD1 once TRBJ2-5 TRBV30 CAWSVGQATAKTQYF TGTGCCTGGAGTGTGGGACAGGCGACGGCCAAGACCCAGTACTTC
TRBD2 once TRBJ2-3 TRBV14 CASSRRKGLAGGDTQYF TGTGCCAGCAGCCGTCGAAAAGGGCTAGCGGGGGGAGATACGCAGTATTTT
TRBD2 - TRBJ2-2 TRBV28 CASSSSGGAETGELFF TGTGCCAGCAGTTCTAGCGGGGGGGCGGAAACCGGGGAGCTGTTTTTT
TRBD1 - TRBJ1-2 TRBV6-6 CASSYQGQGGYTF TGTGCCAGCAGTTATCAAGGACAGGGAGGCTACACCTTC
TRBD1 - TRBJ2-7 TRBV25-1 CASSAPGTGVDEQYF TGTGCCAGCAGTGCTCCCGGGACAGGGGTCGACGAGCAGTACTTC
- - TRBJ1-1 TRBV4-3 CASSDGQLRGEAFF TGCGCCAGCAGCGACGGACAGCTCAGGGGTGAAGCTTTCTTT
- - TRBJ1-1 TRBV5-1 CASSLDRMNTEAFF TGCGCCAGCAGCTTGGACAGAATGAACACTGAAGCTTTCTTT
- - TRBJ2-7 TRBV9 CASSVEVGGYEQYF TGTGCCAGCAGCGTAGAGGTAGGGGGTTACGAGCAGTACTTC
- few TRBJ1-1 TRBV10-1 CASSDTSVAEAFF TGCGCCAGCAGTGACACGTCGGTCGCTGAAGCTTTCTTT
- - TRBJ1-5 TRBV28 CASTLSGGSNQPQHF TGTGCCAGCACCCTATCAGGTGGGAGCAATCAGCCCCAGCATTTT
- once TRBJ1-6 TRBV19 CASSIKGIRSPLHF TGTGCCAGTAGTATAAAGGGGATACGGTCACCCCTCCACTTT
TRBD2 - TRBJ2-3 TRBV4-1 CASSQETSGLKTDTQYF TGCGCCAGCAGCCAAGAAACTAGCGGCCTAAAGACAGATACGCAGTATTTT
- - TRBJ2-5 TRBV11-3 CASSLVDYREETQYF TGTGCCAGCAGCTTAGTAGACTATCGCGAAGAGACCCAGTACTTC
TRBD1 - TRBJ1-2 TRBV5-6 CASSLIQGSGGYTF TGTGCCAGCAGCTTGATACAGGGGAGCGGTGGCTACACCTTC
- - TRBJ1-2 TRBV5-1 CASSRTEGHYGYTF TGCGCCAGCAGCCGGACGGAGGGCCACTATGGCTACACCTTC